The 2 T cell receptor beta chains reported below all come from one sample, sequenced in a study of T cell responses to AZD1222 COVID-19 vaccine. The method was immunoSEQ multiplex PCR; TCRdb's version includes in-frame clones alone and lacks a portion of them. Of 100,000 or so clones listed, about 88% are singletons. The sequences come from peripheral blood, collected on day 0 of AZD1222 vaccination. Receptors were obtained from an adult in good health.

This sequence joins TRBV27 and TRBJ1-1; no firm D call. Germline lookup yields CDR1 MNHEY and CDR2 SMNVEV (reference sequence). The ends were cut back, 6 bases at V and 6 bases at J, with 26 bases in the middle. The CDR3 is 17 amino acids. This CDR3 reads CASSPGIRFRQRPEAFF. The DNA of the CDR3 is TGTGCCAGCAGCCCCGGTATACGTTTTCGGCAACGGCCTGAAGCTTTCTTT.

This chain links TRBV27 with TRBJ1-2; no clear D. CDR1 and CDR2 from the germline V gene are MNHEY and SMNVEV (reference sequence). This CDR3 region has 15 residues. Trimming took off 5 bases at V and 4 bases at J, with 17 bases between the two ends. The CDR3 bases are TGTGCCAGCAGTCCGCGACGGGGTGACGGCTATGGCTACACCTTC. Protein product: CASSPRRGDGYGYTF.